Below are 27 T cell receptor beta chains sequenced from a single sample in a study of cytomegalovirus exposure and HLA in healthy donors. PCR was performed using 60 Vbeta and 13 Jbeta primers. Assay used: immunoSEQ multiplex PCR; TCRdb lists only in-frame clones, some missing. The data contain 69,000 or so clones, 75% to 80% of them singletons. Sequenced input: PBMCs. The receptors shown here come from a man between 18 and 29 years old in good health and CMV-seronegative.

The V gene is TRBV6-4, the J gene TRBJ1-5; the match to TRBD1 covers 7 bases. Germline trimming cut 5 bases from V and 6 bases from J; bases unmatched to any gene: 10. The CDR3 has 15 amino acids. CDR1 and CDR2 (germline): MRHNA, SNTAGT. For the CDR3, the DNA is TGTGCCAGCAGTCGCACAGGGGACGCGTCTCAGCCCCAGCATTTT. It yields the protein CASSRTGDASQPQHF.

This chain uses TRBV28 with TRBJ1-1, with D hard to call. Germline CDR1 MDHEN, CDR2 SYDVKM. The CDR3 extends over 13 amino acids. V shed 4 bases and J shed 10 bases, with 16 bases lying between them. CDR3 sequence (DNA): TGTGCCAGCAGTTCCTCTATTGTGTTCGGAGCTTTCTTT. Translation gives CASSSSIVFGAFF.

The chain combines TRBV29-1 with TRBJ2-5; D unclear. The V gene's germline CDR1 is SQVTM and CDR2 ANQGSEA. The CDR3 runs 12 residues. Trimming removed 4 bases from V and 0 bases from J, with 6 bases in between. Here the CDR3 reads CSVALNQETQYF. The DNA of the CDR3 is TGCAGCGTTGCACTTAACCAAGAGACCCAGTACTTC.

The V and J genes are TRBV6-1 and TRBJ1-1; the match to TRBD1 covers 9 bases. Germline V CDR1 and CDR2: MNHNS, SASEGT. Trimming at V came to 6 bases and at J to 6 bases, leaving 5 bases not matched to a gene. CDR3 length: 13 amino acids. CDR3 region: CASRDGTGPEAFF. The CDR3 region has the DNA TGTGCCAGCAGAGATGGGACAGGGCCTGAAGCTTTCTTT.

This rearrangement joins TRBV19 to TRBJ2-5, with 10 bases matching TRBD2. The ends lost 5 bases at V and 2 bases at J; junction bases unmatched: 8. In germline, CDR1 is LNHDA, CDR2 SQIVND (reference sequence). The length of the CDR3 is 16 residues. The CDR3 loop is CASSGKRGGFQETQYF. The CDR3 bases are TGTGCCAGTAGTGGGAAGCGGGGGGGCTTTCAAGAGACCCAGTACTTC. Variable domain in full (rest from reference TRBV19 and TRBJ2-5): DGGITQSPKYLFRKEGQNVTLSCEQNLNHDAMYWYRQDPGQGLRLIYYSQIVNDFQKGDIAEGYSVSREKKESFPLTVTSAQKNPTAFYLCASSGKRGGFQETQYFGPGTRLLVL.

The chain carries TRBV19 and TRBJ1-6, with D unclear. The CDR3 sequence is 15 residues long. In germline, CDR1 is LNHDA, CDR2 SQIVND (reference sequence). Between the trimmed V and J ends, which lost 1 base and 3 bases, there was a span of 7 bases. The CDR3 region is CASSIGHIYNSPLHF. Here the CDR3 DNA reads TGTGCCAGTAGTATAGGGCACATCTATAATTCACCCCTCCACTTT. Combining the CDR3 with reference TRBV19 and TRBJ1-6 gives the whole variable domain DGGITQSPKYLFRKEGQNVTLSCEQNLNHDAMYWYRQDPGQGLRLIYYSQIVNDFQKGDIAEGYSVSREKKESFPLTVTSAQKNPTAFYLCASSIGHIYNSPLHFGNGTRLTVT.

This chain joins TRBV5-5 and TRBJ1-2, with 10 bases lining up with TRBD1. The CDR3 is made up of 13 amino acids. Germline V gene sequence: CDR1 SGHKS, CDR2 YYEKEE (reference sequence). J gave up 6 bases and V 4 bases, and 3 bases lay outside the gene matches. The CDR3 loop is CASSRTGGNGYTF. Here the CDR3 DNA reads TGTGCCAGCAGCCGGACAGGGGGTAATGGCTACACCTTC.

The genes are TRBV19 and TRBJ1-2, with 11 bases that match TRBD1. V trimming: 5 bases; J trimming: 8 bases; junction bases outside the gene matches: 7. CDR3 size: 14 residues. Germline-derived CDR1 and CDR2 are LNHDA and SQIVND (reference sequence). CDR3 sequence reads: CASSPGQGARGYTF. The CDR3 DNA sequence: TGTGCCAGTAGTCCAGGACAGGGGGCGCGGGGCTACACCTTC.

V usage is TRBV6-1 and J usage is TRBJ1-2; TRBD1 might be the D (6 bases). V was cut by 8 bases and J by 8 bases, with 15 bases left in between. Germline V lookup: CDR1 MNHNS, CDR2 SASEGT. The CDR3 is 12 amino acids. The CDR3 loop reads CASHQGLGGYTF. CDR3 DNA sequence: TGTGCCAGCCATCAGGGGTTGGGGGGCTACACCTTC.

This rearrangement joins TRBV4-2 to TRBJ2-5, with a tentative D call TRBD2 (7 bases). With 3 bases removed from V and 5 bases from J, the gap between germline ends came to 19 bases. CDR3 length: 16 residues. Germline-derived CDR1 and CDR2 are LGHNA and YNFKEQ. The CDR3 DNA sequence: TGTGCCAGCAGCCACGGGGGTGGGGGGGGCCTTGAGACCCAGTACTTC. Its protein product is CASSHGGGGGLETQYF.

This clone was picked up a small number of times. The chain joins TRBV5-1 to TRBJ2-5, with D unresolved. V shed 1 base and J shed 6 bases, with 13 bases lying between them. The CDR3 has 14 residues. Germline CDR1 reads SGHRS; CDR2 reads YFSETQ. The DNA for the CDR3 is TGCGCCAGCAGCTTGTCGGCGACTCAGAAGACCCAGTACTTC. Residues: CASSLSATQKTQYF. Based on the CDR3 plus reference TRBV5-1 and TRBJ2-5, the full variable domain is KAGVTQTPRYLIKTRGQQVTLSCSPISGHRSVSWYQQTPGQGLQFLFEYFSETQRNKGNFPGRFSGRQFSNSRSEMNVSTLELGDSALYLCASSLSATQKTQYFGPGTRLLVL.

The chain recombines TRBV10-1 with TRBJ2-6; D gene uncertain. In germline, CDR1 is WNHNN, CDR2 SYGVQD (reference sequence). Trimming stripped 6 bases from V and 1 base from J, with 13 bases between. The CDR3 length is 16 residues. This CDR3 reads CASRVSLESGANVLTF. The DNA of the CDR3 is TGCGCCAGCAGGGTTTCCCTAGAGTCTGGGGCCAACGTCCTGACTTTC.

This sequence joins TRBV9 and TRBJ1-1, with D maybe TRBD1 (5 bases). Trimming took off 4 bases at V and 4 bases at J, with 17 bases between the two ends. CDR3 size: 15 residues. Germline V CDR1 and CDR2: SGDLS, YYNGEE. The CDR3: CASSPRAGVGTEAFF. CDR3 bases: TGTGCCAGCAGCCCCCGGGCGGGGGTGGGCACTGAAGCTTTCTTT.

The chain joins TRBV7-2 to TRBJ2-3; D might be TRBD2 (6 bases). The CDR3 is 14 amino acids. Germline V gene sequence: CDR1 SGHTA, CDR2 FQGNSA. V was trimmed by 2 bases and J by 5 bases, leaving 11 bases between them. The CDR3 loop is CASSLTSSGDTQYF. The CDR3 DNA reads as TGTGCCAGCAGCTTAACCAGTAGCGGAGATACGCAGTATTTT.

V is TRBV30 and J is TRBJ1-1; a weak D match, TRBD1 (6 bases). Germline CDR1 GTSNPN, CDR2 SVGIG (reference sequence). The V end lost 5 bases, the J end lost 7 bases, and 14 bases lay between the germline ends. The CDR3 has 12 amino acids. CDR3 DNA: TGTGCCTGGTCTAAAGTGACAGGTGAAGCTTTCTTT. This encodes CAWSKVTGEAFF.

Written as DNA, the CDR3 is TGTGCCAGCAGTGTGGGGGCGCTAGCGGGTTCCACAGATACGCAGTATTTT. Its protein product is CASSVGALAGSTDTQYF. The chain is built from TRBV25-1 and TRBJ2-3, with 8 bases identical to TRBD2. Germline values: CDR1 MGHDK, CDR2 SYGVNS. Germline trimming cut 4 bases from V and 2 bases from J; bases unmatched to any gene: 11. The CDR3 is 17 amino acids.

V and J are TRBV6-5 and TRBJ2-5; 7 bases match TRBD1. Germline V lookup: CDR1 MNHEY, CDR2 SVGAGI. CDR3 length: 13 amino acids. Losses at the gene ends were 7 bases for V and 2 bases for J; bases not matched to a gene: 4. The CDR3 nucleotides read TGTGCCAGCAACCCGACAGGGCAAGAGACCCAGTACTTC. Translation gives CASNPTGQETQYF.

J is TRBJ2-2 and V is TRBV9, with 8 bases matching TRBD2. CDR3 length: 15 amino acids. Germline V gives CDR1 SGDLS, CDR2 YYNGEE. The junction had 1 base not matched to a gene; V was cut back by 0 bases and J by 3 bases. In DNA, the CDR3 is TGTGCCAGCAGCGTAGTCGGGGGGGACACCGGGGAGCTGTTTTTT. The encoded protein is CASSVVGGDTGELFF.

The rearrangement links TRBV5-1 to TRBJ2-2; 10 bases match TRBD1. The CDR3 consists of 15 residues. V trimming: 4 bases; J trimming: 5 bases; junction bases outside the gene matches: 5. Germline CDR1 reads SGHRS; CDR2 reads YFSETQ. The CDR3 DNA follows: TGCGCCAGCAGCCTTGGACAGGGGGGTACCGGGGAGCTGTTTTTT. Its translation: CASSLGQGGTGELFF.

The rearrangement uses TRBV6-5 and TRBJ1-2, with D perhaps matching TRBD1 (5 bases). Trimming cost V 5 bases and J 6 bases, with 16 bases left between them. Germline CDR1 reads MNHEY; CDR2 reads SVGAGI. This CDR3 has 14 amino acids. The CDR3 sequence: CASSDTGRGDGYTF. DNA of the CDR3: TGTGCCAGCAGTGACACAGGCCGAGGCGATGGCTACACCTTC.

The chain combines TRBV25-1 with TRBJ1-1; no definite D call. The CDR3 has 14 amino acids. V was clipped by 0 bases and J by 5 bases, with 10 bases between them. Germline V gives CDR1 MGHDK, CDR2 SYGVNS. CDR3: CASSEYAGRTEAFF. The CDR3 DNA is TGTGCCAGCAGTGAATACGCGGGGAGAACTGAAGCTTTCTTT.

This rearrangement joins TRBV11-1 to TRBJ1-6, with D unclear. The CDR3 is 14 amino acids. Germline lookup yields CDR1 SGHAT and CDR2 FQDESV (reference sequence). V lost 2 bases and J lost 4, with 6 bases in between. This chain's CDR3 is CASSLSQYNSPLHF. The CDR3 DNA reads TGTGCCAGCAGCTTAAGTCAGTATAATTCACCCCTCCACTTT.

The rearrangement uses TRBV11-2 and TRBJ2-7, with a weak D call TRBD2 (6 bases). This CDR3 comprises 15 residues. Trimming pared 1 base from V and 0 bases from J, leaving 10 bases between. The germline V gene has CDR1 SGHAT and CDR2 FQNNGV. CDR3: CASSLVAGNSYEQYF. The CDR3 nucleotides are TGTGCCAGCAGCTTAGTTGCGGGGAACTCCTACGAGCAGTACTTC.

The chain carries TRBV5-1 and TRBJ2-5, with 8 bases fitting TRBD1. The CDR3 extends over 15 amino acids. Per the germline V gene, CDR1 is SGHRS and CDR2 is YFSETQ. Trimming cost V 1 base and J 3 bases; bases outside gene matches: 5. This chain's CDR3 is CASSLHQGAEETQYF. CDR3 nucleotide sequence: TGCGCCAGCAGCTTGCATCAGGGGGCTGAAGAGACCCAGTACTTC.

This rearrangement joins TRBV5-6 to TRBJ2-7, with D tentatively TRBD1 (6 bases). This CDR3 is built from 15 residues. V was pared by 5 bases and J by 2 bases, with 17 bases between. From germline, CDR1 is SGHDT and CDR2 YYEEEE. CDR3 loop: CASRRRTRGTYEQYV. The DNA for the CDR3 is TGTGCCAGCAGGAGAAGAACCAGGGGCACCTACGAGCAGTACGTC.

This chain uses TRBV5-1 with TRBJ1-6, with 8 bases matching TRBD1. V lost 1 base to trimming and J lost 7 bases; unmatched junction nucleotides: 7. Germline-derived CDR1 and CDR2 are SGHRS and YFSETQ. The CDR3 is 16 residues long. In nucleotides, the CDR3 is TGCGCCAGCAGCTTGACCCAGGGGGCTGAAAATTCACCCCTCCACTTT. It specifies CASSLTQGAENSPLHF.

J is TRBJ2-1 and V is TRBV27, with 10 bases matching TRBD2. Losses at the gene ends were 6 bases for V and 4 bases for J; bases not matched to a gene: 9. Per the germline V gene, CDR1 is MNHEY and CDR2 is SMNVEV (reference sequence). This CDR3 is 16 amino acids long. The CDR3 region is CASRPIPSGGYNEQFF. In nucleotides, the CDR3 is TGTGCCAGCAGACCAATTCCTAGCGGGGGTTACAATGAGCAGTTCTTC.